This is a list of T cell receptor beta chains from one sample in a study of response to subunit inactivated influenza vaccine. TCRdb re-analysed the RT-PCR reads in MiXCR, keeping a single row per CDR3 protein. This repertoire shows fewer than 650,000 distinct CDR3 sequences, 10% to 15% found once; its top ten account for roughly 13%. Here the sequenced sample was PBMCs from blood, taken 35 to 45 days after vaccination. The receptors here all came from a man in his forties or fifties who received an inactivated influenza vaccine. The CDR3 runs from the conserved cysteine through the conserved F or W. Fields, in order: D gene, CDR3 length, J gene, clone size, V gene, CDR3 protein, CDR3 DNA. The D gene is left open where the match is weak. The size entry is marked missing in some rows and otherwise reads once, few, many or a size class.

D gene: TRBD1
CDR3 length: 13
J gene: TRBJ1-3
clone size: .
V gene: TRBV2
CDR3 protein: CASRDRGGNTIYF
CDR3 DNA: TGTGCCAGCAGGGACAGGGGCGGAAACACCATATATTTT

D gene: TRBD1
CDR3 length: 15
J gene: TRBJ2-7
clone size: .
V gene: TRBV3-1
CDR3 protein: CASSQRDRGTGEQYF
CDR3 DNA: TGTGCCAGCAGCCAAAGGGACAGGGGAACGGGAGAGCAGTACTTC

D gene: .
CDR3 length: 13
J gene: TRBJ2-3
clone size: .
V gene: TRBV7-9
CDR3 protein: CASSLHGVDTQYF
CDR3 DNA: TGTGCCAGCAGCTTGCACGGGGTAGATACGCAGTATTTT

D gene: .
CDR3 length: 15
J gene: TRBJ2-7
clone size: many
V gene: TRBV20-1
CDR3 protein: CSARKSDKLYHEQYF
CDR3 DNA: TGCAGTGCTAGAAAGTCGGATAAACTTTACCACGAGCAGTACTTC

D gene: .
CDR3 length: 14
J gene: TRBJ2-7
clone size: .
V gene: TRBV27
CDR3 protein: CASSLDILGYEQYF
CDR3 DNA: TGTGCCAGCAGTCTCGACATTCTCGGCTACGAGCAGTACTTC

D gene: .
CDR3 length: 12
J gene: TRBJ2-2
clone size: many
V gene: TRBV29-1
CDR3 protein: CSGGEFTGELFF
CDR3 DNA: TGCAGCGGTGGGGAATTCACCGGGGAGCTGTTTTTT

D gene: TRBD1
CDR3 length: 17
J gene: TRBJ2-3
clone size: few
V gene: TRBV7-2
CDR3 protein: CASSRGGTGVVLNTQYF
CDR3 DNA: TGTGCCAGCAGCCGCGGCGGGACAGGGGTCGTGTTGAATACGCAGTATTTT

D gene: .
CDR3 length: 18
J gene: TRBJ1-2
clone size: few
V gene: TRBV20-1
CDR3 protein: CSATGRRALPTPNYGYTF
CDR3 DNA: TGCAGTGCTACAGGCCGCAGGGCCTTACCCACCCCCAACTATGGCTACACCTTC

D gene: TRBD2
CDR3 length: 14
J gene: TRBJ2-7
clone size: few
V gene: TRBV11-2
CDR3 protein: CASSSGLTIYEQYF
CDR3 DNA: TGTGCCAGCAGCTCGGGACTAACTATCTACGAGCAGTACTTC

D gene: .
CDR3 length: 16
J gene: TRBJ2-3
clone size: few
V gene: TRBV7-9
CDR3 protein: CASSLMAPVGADTQYF
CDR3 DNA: TGTGCCAGCAGCTTGATGGCTCCCGTGGGGGCAGATACGCAGTATTTT

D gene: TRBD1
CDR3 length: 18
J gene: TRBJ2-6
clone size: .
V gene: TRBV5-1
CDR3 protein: CASSWDGQGSSGANVLTF
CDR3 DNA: TGCGCCAGCAGCTGGGATGGACAGGGAAGCTCTGGGGCCAACGTCCTGACTTTC

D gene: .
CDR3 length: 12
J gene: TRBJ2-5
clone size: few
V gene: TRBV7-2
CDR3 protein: CASSLGGQTQYF
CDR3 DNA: TGTGCCAGCAGCTTAGGGGGACAGACCCAGTACTTC

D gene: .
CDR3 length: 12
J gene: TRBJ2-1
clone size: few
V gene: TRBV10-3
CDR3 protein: CAMGELQNEQFF
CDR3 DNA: TGTGCCATGGGGGAGCTACAAAATGAGCAGTTCTTC

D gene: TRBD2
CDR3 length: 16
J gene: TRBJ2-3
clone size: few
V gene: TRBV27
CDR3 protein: CASSPLAGVNTDTQYF
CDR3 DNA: TGTGCCAGCAGTCCCCTAGCGGGAGTTAACACAGATACGCAGTATTTT

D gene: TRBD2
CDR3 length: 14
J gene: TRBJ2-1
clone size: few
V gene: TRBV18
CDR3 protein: CASSPRLTGGEQFF
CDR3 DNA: TGTGCCAGCTCACCGCGTCTTACGGGGGGAGAGCAGTTCTTC

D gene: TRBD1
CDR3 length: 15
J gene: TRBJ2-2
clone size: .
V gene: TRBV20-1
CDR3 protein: CSARPGQVATGELFF
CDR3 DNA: TGCAGTGCTAGACCTGGACAGGTTGCCACCGGGGAGCTGTTTTTT

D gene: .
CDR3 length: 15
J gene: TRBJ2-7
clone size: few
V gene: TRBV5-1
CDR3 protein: CASSLAPGLPYEQYF
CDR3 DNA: TGCGCCAGCAGCTTGGCACCGGGACTTCCCTACGAGCAGTACTTC

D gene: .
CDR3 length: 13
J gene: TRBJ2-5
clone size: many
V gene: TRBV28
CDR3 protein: CASSGASQETQYF
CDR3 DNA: TGTGCCAGCAGTGGTGCGTCCCAAGAGACCCAGTACTTC

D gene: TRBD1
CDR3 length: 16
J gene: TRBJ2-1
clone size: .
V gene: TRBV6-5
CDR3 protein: CASSYSGTGRYNEQFF
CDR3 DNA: TGTGCCAGCAGTTACTCCGGGACAGGGCGCTACAATGAGCAGTTCTTC

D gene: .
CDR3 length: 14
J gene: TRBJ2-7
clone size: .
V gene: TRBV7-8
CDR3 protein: CASRALGDPYEQYF
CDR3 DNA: TGTGCCAGCAGAGCCCTAGGGGACCCCTACGAGCAGTACTTC

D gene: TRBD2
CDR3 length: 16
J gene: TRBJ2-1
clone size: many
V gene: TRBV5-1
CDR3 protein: CASSLSGGSSYNEQFF
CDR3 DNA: TGCGCCAGCAGCTTGTCGGGGGGGAGCTCCTACAATGAGCAGTTCTTC

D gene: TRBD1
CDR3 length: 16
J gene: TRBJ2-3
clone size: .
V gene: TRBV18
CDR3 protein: CASSPLGTGGTDTQYF
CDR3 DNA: TGTGCCAGCTCACCCCTCGGGACAGGGGGCACAGATACGCAGTATTTT

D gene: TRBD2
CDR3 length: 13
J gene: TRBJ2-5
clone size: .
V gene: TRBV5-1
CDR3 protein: CASSSGGKETQYF
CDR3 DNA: TGCGCCAGCAGCAGCGGGGGTAAAGAGACCCAGTACTTC

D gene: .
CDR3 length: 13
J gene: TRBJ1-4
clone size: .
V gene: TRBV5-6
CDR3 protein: CASSWGQSEKLFF
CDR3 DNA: TGTGCCAGCAGCTGGGGACAAAGTGAAAAACTGTTTTTT

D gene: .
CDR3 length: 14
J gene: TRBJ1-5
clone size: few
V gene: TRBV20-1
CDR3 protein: CSARNPAGNQPQHF
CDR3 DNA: TGCAGTGCTAGGAACCCAGCAGGGAATCAGCCCCAGCATTTT

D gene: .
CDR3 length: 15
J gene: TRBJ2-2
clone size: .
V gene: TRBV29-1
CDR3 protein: CSVGEGTGNTGELFF
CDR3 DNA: TGCAGCGTTGGGGAGGGGACAGGAAACACCGGGGAGCTGTTTTTT

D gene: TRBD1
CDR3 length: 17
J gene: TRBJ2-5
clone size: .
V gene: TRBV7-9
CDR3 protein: CASSLYVGTGAEQTQYF
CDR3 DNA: TGTGCCAGCAGCTTATACGTTGGGACAGGGGCAGAGCAGACCCAGTACTTC

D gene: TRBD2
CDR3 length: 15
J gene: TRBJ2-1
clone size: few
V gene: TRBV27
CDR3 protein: CASTPGTSGNNEQFF
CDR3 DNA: TGTGCCAGCACCCCTGGGACTAGCGGAAACAATGAGCAGTTCTTC

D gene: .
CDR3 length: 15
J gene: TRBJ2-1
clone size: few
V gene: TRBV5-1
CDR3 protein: CASSLGGFEGNEQFF
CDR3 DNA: TGCGCCAGCAGCTTGGGGGGTTTTGAGGGAAATGAGCAGTTCTTC

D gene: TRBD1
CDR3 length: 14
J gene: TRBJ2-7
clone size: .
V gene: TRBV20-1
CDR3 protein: CSAMRTGGVYEQYF
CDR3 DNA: TGCAGTGCTATGCGGACAGGGGGCGTATACGAGCAGTACTTC

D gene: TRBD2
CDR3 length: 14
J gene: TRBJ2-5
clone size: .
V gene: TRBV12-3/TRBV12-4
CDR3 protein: CASSEAGGEETQYF
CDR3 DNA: TGTGCCAGCAGTGAAGCGGGAGGAGAGGAGACCCAGTACTTC

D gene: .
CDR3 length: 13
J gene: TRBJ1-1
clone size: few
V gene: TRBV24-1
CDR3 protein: CATSDGRGTEAFF
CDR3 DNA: TGTGCCACCAGTGATGGTAGAGGCACTGAAGCTTTCTTT

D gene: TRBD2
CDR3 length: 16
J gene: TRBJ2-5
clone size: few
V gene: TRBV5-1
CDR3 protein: CASSKGTSVYQETQYF
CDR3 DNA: TGCGCCAGCAGCAAGGGGACTAGCGTTTACCAAGAGACCCAGTACTTC

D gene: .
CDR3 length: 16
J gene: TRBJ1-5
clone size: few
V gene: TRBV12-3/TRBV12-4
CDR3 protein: CASSLSAGPKNQPQHF
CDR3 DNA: TGTGCCAGCAGTTTGTCGGCGGGTCCGAAGAATCAGCCCCAGCATTTT

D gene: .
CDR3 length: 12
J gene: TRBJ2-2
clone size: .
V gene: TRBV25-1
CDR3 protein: CASTRRAGELFF
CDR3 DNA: TGTGCCAGCACTCGTCGAGCCGGGGAGCTGTTTTTT

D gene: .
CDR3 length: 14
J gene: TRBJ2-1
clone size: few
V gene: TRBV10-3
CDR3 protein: CAISPGFSYNEQFF
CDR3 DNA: TGTGCCATCAGTCCGGGTTTTTCCTACAATGAGCAGTTCTTC

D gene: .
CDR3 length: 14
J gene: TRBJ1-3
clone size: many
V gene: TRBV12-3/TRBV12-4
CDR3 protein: CASSGTYSGNTIYF
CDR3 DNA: TGTGCCAGCAGTGGGACTTACTCTGGAAACACCATATATTTT

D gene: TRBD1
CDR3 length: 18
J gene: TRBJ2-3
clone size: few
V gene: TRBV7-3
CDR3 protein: CASSRGQGAGTGTDTQYF
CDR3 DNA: TGTGCCAGCAGCCGGGGACAGGGGGCGGGAACCGGCACAGATACGCAGTATTTT

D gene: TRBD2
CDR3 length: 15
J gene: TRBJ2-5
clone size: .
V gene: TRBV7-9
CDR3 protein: CAGSFIAGGQETQYF
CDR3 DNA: TGTGCCGGCAGCTTTATAGCGGGGGGACAAGAGACCCAGTACTTC

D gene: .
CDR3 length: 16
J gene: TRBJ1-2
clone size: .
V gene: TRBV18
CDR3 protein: CASSPPNQLLNYGYSF
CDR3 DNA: TGTGCCAGCTCACCACCGAACCAGCTTCTTAACTATGGCTACAGCTTC

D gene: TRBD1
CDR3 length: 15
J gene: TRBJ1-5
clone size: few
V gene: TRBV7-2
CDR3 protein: CASSTTGDSNQPQHF
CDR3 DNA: TGTGCCAGCAGCACGACAGGGGATAGCAATCAGCCCCAGCATTTT

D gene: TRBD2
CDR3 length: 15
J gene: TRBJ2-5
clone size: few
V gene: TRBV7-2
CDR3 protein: CASSGGLAGGRTQYF
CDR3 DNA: TGTGCCAGCAGCGGCGGACTAGCGGGGGGCCGTACCCAGTACTTC

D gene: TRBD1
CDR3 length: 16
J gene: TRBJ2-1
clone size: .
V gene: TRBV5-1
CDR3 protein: CASSLQGLSSYNEQFF
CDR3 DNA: TGCGCCAGCAGCTTACAGGGGCTCAGCTCCTACAATGAGCAGTTCTTC